What follows describes a single T cell receptor beta chain. Trimming removed 3 bases from V and 0 bases from J; junction bases left unmatched: 3. This CDR3 contains 16 residues. Germline V gene lookup returns CDR1 SGHRS and CDR2 YFSETQ. In the study's own analysis: By means of reference gene primer amplification, nucleated cell counts were estimated. Data came from immunoSEQ multiplex PCR; TCRdb stores just in-frame clones and leaves some out. That table supplies the V and J calls and clone size; D and trimming were determined from the DNA. The repertoire includes around 81,000 clones, more than 80% of them detected once, and approximately 14% sits in the top ten. These data are taken from a study of blood T cell repertoires in COVID-19. Looking at the study overall: COVID-19 samples from acute and convalescent phases originated in the United States, Italy and Spain.

The sample was peripheral blood. The rearrangement joins TRBV5-1 to TRBJ1-6; 7 bases are a match to TRBD1. The TCR comes from a human donor in a cohort sampled during active COVID-19. The DNA for the CDR3 is TGCGCCAGCAGCTCAGGGGGAAGCTCCTATAATTCACCCCTCCACTTT. Translation gives CASSSGGSSYNSPLHF.